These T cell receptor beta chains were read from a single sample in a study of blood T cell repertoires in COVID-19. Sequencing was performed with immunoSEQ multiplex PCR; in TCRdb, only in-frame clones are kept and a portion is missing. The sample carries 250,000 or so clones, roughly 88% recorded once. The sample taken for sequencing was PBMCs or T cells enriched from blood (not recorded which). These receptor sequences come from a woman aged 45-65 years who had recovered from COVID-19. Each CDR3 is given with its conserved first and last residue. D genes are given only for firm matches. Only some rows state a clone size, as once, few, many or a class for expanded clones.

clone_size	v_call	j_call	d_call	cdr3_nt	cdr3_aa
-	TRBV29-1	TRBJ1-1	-	TGCAGCGCAAACCTGGGACAGAACACTGAAGCTTTCTTT	CSANLGQNTEAFF
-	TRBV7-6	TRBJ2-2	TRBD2	TGTGCCAGCAGCATGACTAGCGGGAGTCTCACCGGGGAGCTGTTTTTT	CASSMTSGSLTGELFF
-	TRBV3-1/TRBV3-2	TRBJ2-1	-	TGTGCCAGCAGCCCCTCCCCGGGACTCTTCTACAATGAGCAGTTCTTC	CASSPSPGLFYNEQFF
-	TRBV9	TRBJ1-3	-	TGTGCCAGCACTAGCTCTGGAAACACCATATATTTT	CASTSSGNTIYF
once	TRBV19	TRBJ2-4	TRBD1	TGTGCCAGTAGCGACCGTACCGGGACAGCGAACATTCAGTACTTC	CASSDRTGTANIQYF
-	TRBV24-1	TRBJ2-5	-	TGTGCCACCAGTGATTTCTTCGGAGAGACCCAGTACTTC	CATSDFFGETQYF
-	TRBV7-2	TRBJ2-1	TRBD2	TGTGCCAGCAGCCGTACTAGCGGGTACTACAATGAGCAGTTCTTC	CASSRTSGYYNEQFF
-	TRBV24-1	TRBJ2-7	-	TGTGCCACCAGTGATTCGGGATTTAGGTCCTACGAGCAGTACTTC	CATSDSGFRSYEQYF
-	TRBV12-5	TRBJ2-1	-	TGTGCTAAACCAGCGGGTAGCTCCTACAATGAGCAGTTCTTC	CAKPAGSSYNEQFF
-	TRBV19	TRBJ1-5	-	TGTGCCAGTAGTATTTACGGGAGGGGCCGGAGCAATCAGCCCCAGCATTTT	CASSIYGRGRSNQPQHF
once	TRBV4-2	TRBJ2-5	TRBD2	TGTGCCAGCAGCCCCGAACTAGCGGGAGGTCAAGGGACCCAGTACTTC	CASSPELAGGQGTQYF
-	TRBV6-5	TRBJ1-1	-	TGTGCCAGCAGTTATGATTCTCGGACTGAAGCTTTCTTT	CASSYDSRTEAFF
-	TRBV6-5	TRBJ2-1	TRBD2	TGTGCCAGCAGTTCTAGCGGGGGCCTATTTGAGCAGTTCTTC	CASSSSGGLFEQFF
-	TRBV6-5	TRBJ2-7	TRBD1	TGTGCCAGCGGAAGGCCAGGACAGGGGGCGGGGGAGCAGTACTTC	CASGRPGQGAGEQYF
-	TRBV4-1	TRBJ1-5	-	TGCGCCAGCAGCCAAGAACCGGGGATGGGAAATCAGCCCCAGCATTTT	CASSQEPGMGNQPQHF
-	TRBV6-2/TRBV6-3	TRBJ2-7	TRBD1	TGTGCCAGCAGCACGGGACAGGGAATGTTCCTCTTC	CASSTGQGMFLF
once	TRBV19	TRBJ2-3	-	TGTGCCAGTAAAATGTTCGGACAGCCTAGCACAGATACGCAGTATTTT	CASKMFGQPSTDTQYF
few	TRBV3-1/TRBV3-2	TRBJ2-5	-	TGTGCCAGCAACGGGGCGGCGGGGCGGGGAGAGACCCAGTACTTC	CASNGAAGRGETQYF